This TCR beta chain was captured by sequencing in a study of CD8+ T cells in alopecia areata (dated by TCRdb to between 2017 and 2018). For the study in its entirety: Treated patients were enrolled in an open-label pilot trial of oral tofacitinib, 5 to 10 mg twice daily, for moderate-to-severe alopecia areata. Amplification of TCRbeta CDR3 regions was done by immunoSEQ multiplex PCR using 35 Vbeta forward primers and 13 Jbeta reverse primers. In treated patients, disease severity was measured using the SALT score, which gives the percentage of scalp surface area affected. Patients stayed on tofacitinib for 6 to 18 months and then had 6 months of follow-up off drug so that delayed response and recurrence could be assessed. Scalp clonality was compared across normal scalp (n=4), patchy alopecia areata scalp (n=8), and alopecia totalis/universalis scalp (n=8). RNA came from the PAXgene miRNA kit for fixed scalp, the miRNeasy kit for PBMCs, and the RNeasy kit for mouse skin. High-throughput TCRbeta sequencing was used to examine T cell clonal expansion in alopecia areata in both the C3H/HeJ mouse model and human patients. Patients on tofacitinib were biopsied at baseline and after 4 and 24 weeks of treatment, and several of the patients also had a later scalp biopsy. On the human side, TCRbeta sequencing was run on scalp tissue and on sorted CD4+ and CD8+ peripheral blood T cells from healthy controls and from alopecia areata patients with either patchy or totalis/universalis disease.

The paper's findings and limits, for the study overall: Tofacitinib significantly lowered scalp clonality and the number of expanded CD8+ clones among the top 100 scalp clones. Shared TCR sequences between patients were less evident than in mice, which may be partly attributable to HLA diversity in the patient population. Resident alphabeta T cells in normal human skin are also sequenced, complicating scalp TCR repertoire analysis, unlike mouse skin dominated by gammadelta T cells. Compared with normal scalp, lesional scalp had higher clonality and more expanded CD8+ clones, particularly in alopecia totalis/universalis, a pattern that suggests antigenic drive. Many expanded lesional clones persisted in scalp and blood during tofacitinib treatment, which may partly explain relapse after stopping treatment. Because the treated cohort was small and had just a single nonresponder, larger studies are needed to establish links between baseline CD8+ expansion and response.

Reading the label with the study, this specimen's time point is: less than 30 weeks on oral tofacitinib. The treatment or condition label, as the study defines it: oral pan-JAK inhibitor, 5-10 mg twice daily. Lesional scalp punch biopsies and peripheral blood were collected from alopecia areata patients. After PBMCs were isolated by density centrifugation and stained for CD3, CD4 and CD8, a FACSAria was used to sort CD4+ and CD8+ T cells. Reading the germline V gene gives CDR1 MDHEN and CDR2 SYDVKM. Trimming takes 2 bases from V and 9 bases from J, and the germline ends sit 7 bases apart. CDR3 length: 11 amino acids, cysteine to phenylalanine. Kept here is only the CDR3 DNA, which spans 33 bases and is read in frame from base 1. The receptor library was made with the immunoSEQ multiplex PCR assay. To provide template for TCR sequencing, every sample had RNA extracted and reverse transcribed into cDNA. First-strand cDNA was synthesized using SuperScript III with a 2:1 mix of oligo-dT and random hexamers. Amplification bias was assessed with a synthetic immune receptor repertoire, and residual bias was removed computationally. Per the authors' processing: After raw reads were preprocessed to remove errors, the CDR3 was defined following IMGT conventions as running from the conserved cysteine to phenylalanine. Clonality was computed as 1 minus the Shannon entropy, with the entropy normalized by log2 of the number of productive unique TCRs. Whether scalp clones were CD4 or CD8 was inferred by matching scalp TCRbeta sequences against CD4 and CD8 repertoires sorted from blood. The table was pulled from immuneACCESS by TCRdb, which kept in-frame rearrangements only. Such tables lose some clones; where checked, under half of the loss comes from unresolved V genes, and the rest has no known cause. That table furnishes V, J and clone size, whereas the DNA furnished D and trimming. The sample table holds approximately 200,000 clones, of which 58% were seen once. The top ten hold 5.5% of the sample.

Comments on this clone: Its antigen has not been determined. No much larger clone is present one base from it, and per-base qualities are unavailable.

This clonotype originated in a human donor with alopecia areata. Recombination connected TRBV28 to TRBJ1-1; the D gene cannot be named for sure. Sample: CD4+ T cells sorted from blood, taken at week 24, from a patient treated with tofacitinib. The CDR3 reads CASSLLDQAFF. The DNA sequence is as follows: TGTGCCAGCAGTTTACTGGACCAAGCTTTCTTT.